The source of this T cell receptor (beta chain) is a study of OX40 agonist ivuxolimab in advanced cancers. Study-level information: Patients enrolled in dose escalation were diagnosed with hepatocellular carcinoma, melanoma, renal cell or head and neck cancer.

TCRdb keeps only in-frame clones here, not all; method: immunoSEQ multiplex PCR. The table shows under 85,000 clones, with roughly 87% occurring only once. Germline V gives CDR1 SGHDT, CDR2 YYEEEE. V trimming: 0 bases; J trimming: 4 bases; junction bases outside the gene matches: 3. The CDR3 has 15 residues. J is TRBJ2-3 and V is TRBV5-6; 9 bases are a match to TRBD1. This sequence originates from an adult with an advanced solid tumor such as melanoma, head and neck, liver or kidney cancer. This material consisted of CD4+ or CD8+ T cells sorted from blood, taken in a trial of the OX40 agonist ivuxolimab. The CDR3 loop is CASSLDRGLSDTQYF. The CDR3 DNA reads as TGTGCCAGCAGCTTGGACAGGGGGCTGTCAGATACGCAGTATTTT.